The sequence of this TCR beta chain was determined in a study of regulatory T cells in long-lasting Graves disease. This clonotype was seen at least ten times. The sample's time point: newly diagnosed GD, antithyroid drugs for less than 3 months. RNA extracted from PBMCs served as the sequencing template. Both iRepertoire HTBI primers and Arm-PCR of CDR3 regions were used to build the TCR beta libraries. TCRdb analysed the multiplex PCR reads with MiXCR anew, one entry per CDR3 protein. The repertoire has roughly 250,000 distinct CDR3 sequences, under 20% of them found once; the top ten carry approximately 15%. Between the trimmed V and J ends, which lost 0 bases and 0 bases, there was a span of 12 bases. This CDR3 contains 16 residues. CDR1 is SGHRS, CDR2 YFSETQ, per germline. These data also formed part of another study, on T cells in Graves' hyperthyroidism and ophthalmopathy. That report adds: Carried out on the TCR CDR3, a first-round RT-PCR used the HTBI primer set.

The receptor was isolated from a woman in her 30s with Graves disease. The chain combines TRBV5-1 with TRBJ1-1, with D possibly TRBD1 on 5 matching bases. The sample here was peripheral blood mononuclear cells (PBMCs), taken at new diagnosis, from a patient treated with antithyroid drugs. CDR3 bases: TGCGCCAGCAGCTTGGGTCCCGCAGGGCTGAACACTGAAGCTTTCTTT. As protein: CASSLGPAGLNTEAFF.